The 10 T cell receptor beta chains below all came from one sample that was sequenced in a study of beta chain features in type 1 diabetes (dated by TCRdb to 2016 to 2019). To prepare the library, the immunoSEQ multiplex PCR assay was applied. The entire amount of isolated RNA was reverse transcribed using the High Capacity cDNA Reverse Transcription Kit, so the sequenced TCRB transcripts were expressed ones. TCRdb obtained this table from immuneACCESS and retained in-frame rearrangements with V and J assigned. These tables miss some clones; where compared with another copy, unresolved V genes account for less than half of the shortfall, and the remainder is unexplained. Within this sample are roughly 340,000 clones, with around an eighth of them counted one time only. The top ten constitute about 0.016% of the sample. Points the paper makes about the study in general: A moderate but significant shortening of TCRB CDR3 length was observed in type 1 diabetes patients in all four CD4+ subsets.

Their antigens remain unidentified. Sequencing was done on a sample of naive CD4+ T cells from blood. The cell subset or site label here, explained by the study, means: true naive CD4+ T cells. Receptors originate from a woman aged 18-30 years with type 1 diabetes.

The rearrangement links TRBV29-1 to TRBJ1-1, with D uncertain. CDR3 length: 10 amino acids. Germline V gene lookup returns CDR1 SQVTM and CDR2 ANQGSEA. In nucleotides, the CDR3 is TGCGCGGCGAGTACCACTGAAGCTTTCTTT. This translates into CAASTTEAFF.

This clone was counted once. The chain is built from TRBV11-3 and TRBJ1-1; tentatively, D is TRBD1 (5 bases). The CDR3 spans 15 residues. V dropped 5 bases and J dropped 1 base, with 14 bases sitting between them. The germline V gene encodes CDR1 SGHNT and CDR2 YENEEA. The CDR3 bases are TGTGCCAGCAGCCCGCGACAGACACCGAACACTGAAGCTTTCTTT. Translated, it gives CASSPRQTPNTEAFF.

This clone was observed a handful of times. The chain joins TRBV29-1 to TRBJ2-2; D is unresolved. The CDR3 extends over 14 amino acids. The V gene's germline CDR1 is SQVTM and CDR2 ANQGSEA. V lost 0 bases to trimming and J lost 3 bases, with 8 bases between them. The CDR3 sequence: CSVEDRSYTGELFF. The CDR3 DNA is TGCAGCGTTGAAGATCGGTCATACACCGGGGAGCTGTTTTTT.

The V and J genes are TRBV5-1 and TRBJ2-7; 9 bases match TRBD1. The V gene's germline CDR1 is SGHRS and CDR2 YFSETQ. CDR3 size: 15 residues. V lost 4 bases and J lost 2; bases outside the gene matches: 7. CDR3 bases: TGCGCCAGCAGCGGCTACAGGGGGCCCCCCTACGAGCAGTACTTC. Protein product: CASSGYRGPPYEQYF.

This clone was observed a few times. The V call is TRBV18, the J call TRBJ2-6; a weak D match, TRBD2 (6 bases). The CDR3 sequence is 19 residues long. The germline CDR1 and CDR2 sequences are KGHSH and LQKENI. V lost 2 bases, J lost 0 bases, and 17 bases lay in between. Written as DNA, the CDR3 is TGTGCCAGCTCACCAGCTAGAAGCGGGTTCCTCTCTGGGGCCAACGTCCTGACTTTC. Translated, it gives CASSPARSGFLSGANVLTF.

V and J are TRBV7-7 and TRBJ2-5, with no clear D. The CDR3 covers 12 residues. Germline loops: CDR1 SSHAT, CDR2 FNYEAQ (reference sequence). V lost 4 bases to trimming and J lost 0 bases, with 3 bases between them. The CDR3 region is CASSSDQETQYF. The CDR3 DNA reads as TGTGCCAGCAGCTCGGACCAAGAGACCCAGTACTTC.

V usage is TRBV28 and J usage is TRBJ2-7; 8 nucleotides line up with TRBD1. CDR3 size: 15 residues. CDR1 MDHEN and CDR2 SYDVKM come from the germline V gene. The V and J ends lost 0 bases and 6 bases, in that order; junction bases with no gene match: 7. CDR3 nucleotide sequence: TGTGCCAGCAGTTTATGGACAGGGGAAGTCCGCGAGCAGTACTTC. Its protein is CASSLWTGEVREQYF.

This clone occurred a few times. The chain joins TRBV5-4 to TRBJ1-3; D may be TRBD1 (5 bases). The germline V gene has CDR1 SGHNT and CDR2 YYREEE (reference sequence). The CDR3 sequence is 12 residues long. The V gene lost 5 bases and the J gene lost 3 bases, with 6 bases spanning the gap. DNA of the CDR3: TGTGCCAGCAGGACAGATGGAAACACCATATATTTT. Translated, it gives CASRTDGNTIYF.

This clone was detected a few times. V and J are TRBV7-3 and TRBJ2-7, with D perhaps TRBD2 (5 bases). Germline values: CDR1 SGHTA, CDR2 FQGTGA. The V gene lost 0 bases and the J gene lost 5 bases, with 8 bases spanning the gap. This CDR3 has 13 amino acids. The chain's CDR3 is CASSLTLRDEQYF. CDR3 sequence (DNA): TGTGCCAGCAGCTTAACACTGAGGGACGAGCAGTACTTC.

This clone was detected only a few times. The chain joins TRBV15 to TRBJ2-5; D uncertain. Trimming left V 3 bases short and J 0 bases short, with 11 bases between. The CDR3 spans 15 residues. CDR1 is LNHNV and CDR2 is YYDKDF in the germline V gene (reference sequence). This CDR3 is CATSRSSGDQETQYF. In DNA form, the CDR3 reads TGTGCCACCAGCAGGTCAAGTGGAGACCAAGAGACCCAGTACTTC.